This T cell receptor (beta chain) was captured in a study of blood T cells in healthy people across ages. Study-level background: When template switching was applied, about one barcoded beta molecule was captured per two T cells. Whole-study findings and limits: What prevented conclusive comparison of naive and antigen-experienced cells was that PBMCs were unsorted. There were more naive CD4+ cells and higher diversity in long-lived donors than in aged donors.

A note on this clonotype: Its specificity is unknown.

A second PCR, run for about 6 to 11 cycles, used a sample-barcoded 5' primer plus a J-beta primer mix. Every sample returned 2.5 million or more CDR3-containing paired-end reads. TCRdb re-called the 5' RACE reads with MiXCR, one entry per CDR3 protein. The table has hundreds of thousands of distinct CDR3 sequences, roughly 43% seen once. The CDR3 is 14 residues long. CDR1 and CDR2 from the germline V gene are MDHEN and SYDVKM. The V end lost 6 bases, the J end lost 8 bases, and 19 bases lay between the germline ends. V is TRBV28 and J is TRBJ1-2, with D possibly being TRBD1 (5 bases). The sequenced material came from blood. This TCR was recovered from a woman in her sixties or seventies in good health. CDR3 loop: CASSSTGGTRGYTF. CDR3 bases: TGTGCCAGCAGCTCTACAGGTGGGACTAGGGGCTACACCTTC.